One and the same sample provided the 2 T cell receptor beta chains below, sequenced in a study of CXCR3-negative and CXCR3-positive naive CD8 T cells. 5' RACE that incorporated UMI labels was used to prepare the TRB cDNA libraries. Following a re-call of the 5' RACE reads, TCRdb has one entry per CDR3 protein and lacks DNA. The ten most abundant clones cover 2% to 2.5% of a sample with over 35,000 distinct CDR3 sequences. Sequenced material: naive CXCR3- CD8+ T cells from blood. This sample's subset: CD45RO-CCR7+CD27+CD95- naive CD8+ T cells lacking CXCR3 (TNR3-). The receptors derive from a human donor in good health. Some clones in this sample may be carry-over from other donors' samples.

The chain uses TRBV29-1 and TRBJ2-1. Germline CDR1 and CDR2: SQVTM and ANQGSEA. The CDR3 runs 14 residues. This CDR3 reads CSVGWGESYNEQFF.

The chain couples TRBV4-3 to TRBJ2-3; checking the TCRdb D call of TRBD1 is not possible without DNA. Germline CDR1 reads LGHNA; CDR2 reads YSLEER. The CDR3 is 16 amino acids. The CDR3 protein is CASSQDREGTPNTQYF.